This TCR beta chain was sequenced in a study of molecular identifiers for immune sequencing clone quantification. Looking at the study overall: Four portions were sequenced after RNA from approximately 22,000 or 94,000 naive CD8 cells was split five ways in replicates.

This clonotype was counted many times. CDR3 length equals 14 residues. The V gene lost 6 bases and the J gene lost 4 bases, with 15 bases spanning the gap. TCRdb reprocessed the PCR reads via MiXCR and lists one record per CDR3 protein. The sample holds under 600,000 distinct CDR3 sequences, roughly 25% seen once. This chain links TRBV12-3 or TRBV12-4 with TRBJ1-1; D is ambiguous. Sequenced material: naive CD8+ T cells from blood, with Jurkat cell RNA spiked in. The sample's subset: FACS-sorted CD8+CD4-CCR7+CD45RA+ naive T cells. The sequence derives from a human donor in good health. Some libraries in this study had Jurkat cell RNA spiked in. CDR3 DNA sequence: TGTGCCAGCAGCCCGACCGTGGGCGGCACTGAAGCTTTCTTT. Translation: CASSPTVGGTEAFF.